This TCR beta chain was sequenced in a study of synovial regulatory T cells in juvenile arthritis. The CDR3 sequence is 15 residues long. DNA is not recorded here. Germline V gene sequence: CDR1 SGHDT, CDR2 YYEEEE. TCRdb's table, derived via immunoSEQ multiplex PCR, lists solely in-frame clones and lacks some. This sample's clone table lists around 10,000 clones. The sequence derives from a donor between 2 and 35 years old with juvenile idiopathic arthritis. The specimen was Treg cells from blood. Specified subset: remaining (HLA-DR-negative) circulating blood Treg cells. The chain has TRBV5-6 and TRBJ1-2; TCRdb proposes TRBD1, but this gene call is untestable without DNA. This CDR3 is CASSLDGTGTGSYTF.